This record covers a single TCR beta chain. The antigen is undetermined. CDR3 length equals 15 residues. V lost 1 base and J 0 bases, leaving 7 bases between the germline ends. Per the germline V gene, CDR1 is SGHDN and CDR2 is FVKESK. This specimen comes from a study of cytomegalovirus exposure and HLA in healthy donors. Study in general: Prior work identified 117 million unique TCR beta sequences in some 180 million T cells.

Whole-study results and caveats: One variant, a missense change in DCLRE1C, was linked in a later analysis to TCR beta V- and J-gene trimming.

The PCR employed 60 Vbeta primers together with 13 Jbeta primers. Sequencing was performed with immunoSEQ multiplex PCR; in TCRdb, only in-frame clones are kept and a portion is missing. The table records some 120,000 clones, around 77% of them present only once. This clonotype was sampled from a man aged 50 to 60 in good health and CMV-seronegative. The sample consisted of PBMCs. The V call is TRBV14, the J call TRBJ1-3; D is unresolved. The DNA for the CDR3 is TGTGCCAGCAGCCAAGCAAGAGGCTCTGGAAACACCATATATTTT. Translating gives CASSQARGSGNTIYF.